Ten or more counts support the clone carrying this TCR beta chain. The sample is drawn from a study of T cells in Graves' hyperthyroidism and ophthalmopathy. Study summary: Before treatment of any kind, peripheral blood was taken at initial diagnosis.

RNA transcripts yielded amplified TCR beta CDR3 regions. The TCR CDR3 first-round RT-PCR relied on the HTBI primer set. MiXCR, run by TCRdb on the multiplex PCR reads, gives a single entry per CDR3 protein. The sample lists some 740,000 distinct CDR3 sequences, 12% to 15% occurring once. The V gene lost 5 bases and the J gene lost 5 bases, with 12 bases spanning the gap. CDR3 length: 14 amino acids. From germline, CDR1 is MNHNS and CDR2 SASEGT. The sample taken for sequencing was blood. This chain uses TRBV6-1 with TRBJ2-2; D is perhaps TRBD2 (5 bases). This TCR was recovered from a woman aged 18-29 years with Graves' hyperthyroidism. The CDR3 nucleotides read TGTGCCAGCAGTTCCCCCTCGGGAACCGGGGAGCTGTTTTTT. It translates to CASSSPSGTGELFF.